This TCR beta chain was recovered during a study of blood T cell repertoires in COVID-19 (dated by TCRdb to 2020 to 2021). Regarding the study in general: Samples from collaborators originated in the United States, Italy and Spain and spanned both the acute and convalescent phases of COVID-19. Where available, HLA class I and class II types were taken from metadata supplied by the sample provider and were not determined by assay-based typing. A de-identified subject ID, COVID-19 status, age in years and sex were almost always included in the sample metadata. The repertoires were made available in a free public database intended to serve as a resource for research on the immune response to SARS-CoV-2. The prospective study material was composed of cDNA or gDNA derived from T cells, B-cell-depleted T cells, or PBMCs. The samples were drawn from the first 160 participants of the ongoing ImmuneRACE study and from under 1,500 subjects provided by 6 global collaborators. The dataset comprised deeply sampled blood TCRbeta repertoires from subjects exposed to, actively infected with, or recovered from COVID-19. Overall results and qualifications from the work: The amount of clinical and demographic metadata varied by source and participant and was provided uncurated.

A word on this clone: The antigen it binds to is not known. No quality values exist for individual bases; no much larger clone is one base distant.

The collaborating institutions used their own protocols to collect whole blood in K2EDTA tubes. For TCRbeta analysis, collaborators shipped samples as frozen whole blood, isolated PBMCs, or DNA extracted from either of those sample types. The germline V gene encodes CDR1 KGHSH and CDR2 LQKENI. Relative to germline, V is 2 bases shorter and J is 0 bases shorter, with 11 bases between their ends. From cysteine to phenylalanine, the CDR3 is 16 amino acids long. This entry keeps only the CDR3 DNA: 48 bases, framed from base 1. TCRbeta CDR3 regions were amplified from genomic DNA by means of the immunoSEQ Assay, a bias-controlled multiplex PCR. For the original study's pipeline: The number of nucleated cells in each sample was estimated from the amplification of reference gene primers within the assay. Sequence reads were collapsed and filtered to measure the absolute abundance of every unique TCRbeta CDR3 rearrangement. Productive Simpson clonality was computed per sample as the square root of Simpson's diversity index over productive rearrangements. TCRdb limited this immuneACCESS table to in-frame rearrangements with V and J called. A share of clones is missing; checked studies link under half to unresolved V genes, and the rest is unexplained. That table is the source of V, J and clone size, and D and trimming were worked out from the DNA. This sample is represented by more than 40,000 clones; around nine tenths of them were singletons. The leading ten clones occupy about 10% of the sample.

Sequencing was done on a sample of peripheral blood. The chain couples TRBV18 to TRBJ1-3; the D gene remains uncertain. The clonotype comes from a man between 45 and 60 years old with active COVID-19. Here the CDR3 is given as CASSPVPGSSGNTIYF. The base sequence is TGTGCCAGCTCACCAGTACCAGGCAGCTCTGGAAACACCATATATTTT. With the portions outside the CDR3 filled from the reference TRBV18 and TRBJ1-3 genes, the complete variable region becomes NAGVMQNPRHLVRRRGQEARLRCSPMKGHSHVYWYRQLPEEGLKFMVYLQKENIIDESGMPKERFSAEFPKEGPSILRIQQVVRGDSAAYFCASSPVPGSSGNTIYFGEGSWLTVV.